The 26 T cell receptor beta chains given below trace back to one sample, sequenced in a study of T cell repertoires in cytomegalovirus infection. One entry per CDR3 protein, called by TCRdb with MiXCR from the reads. The profile shows some 180,000 distinct CDR3 sequences, 8.5% to 10% of them singletons. The sequenced sample was PBMCs. The receptors shown here come from a human donor in good health (CMV status not recorded). Some clones in this sample may be carry-over from other donors' samples.

V is TRBV7-2 and J is TRBJ1-4, with 7 bases aligning to TRBD1. CDR1 SGHTA and CDR2 FQGNSA come from the germline V gene. This CDR3 is built from 13 residues. J lost 11 bases, V lost 5 bases, and 8 bases had no gene match. Here the CDR3 reads CASSTQGGEKLFF. The CDR3 DNA reads TGTGCCAGCAGCACCCAGGGGGGTGAGAAACTGTTTTTT.

This clonotype occurred many times. The V and J genes are TRBV6-2 or TRBV6-3 and TRBJ2-6; 7 bases line up with TRBD1. V was clipped by 10 bases and J by 1 base; unmatched bases: 19. Germline V gives CDR1 MNHEY, CDR2 SVGEGT. The CDR3 has 19 residues. This chain's CDR3 is CATNPIPGQQNSGANVLTF. Here the CDR3 DNA reads TGTGCCACCAATCCTATCCCGGGACAGCAAAATTCTGGGGCCAACGTCCTGACTTTC.

This clonotype was counted many times. J is TRBJ1-6 and V is TRBV9; D is uncertain. Trimming pared 2 bases from V and 10 bases from J, leaving 13 bases between. Germline-derived CDR1 and CDR2 are SGDLS and YYNGEE. CDR3 length equals 14 residues. The CDR3 region has the DNA TGTGCCAGCAGCGTCGTAAGGGATGGATCACCCCTCCACTTT. This translates into CASSVVRDGSPLHF.

This clonotype appeared many times. The rearrangement uses TRBV4-3 and TRBJ1-2; 7 bases are shared with TRBD1. In germline, CDR1 is LGHNA, CDR2 YSLEER. J lost 1 base, V lost 4 bases, and 6 bases had no gene match. CDR3 length equals 15 residues. This chain's CDR3 is CASSPGQNLNYGYTF. Here the CDR3 DNA reads TGCGCCAGCAGCCCGGGACAGAATCTTAACTATGGCTACACCTTC.

This clonotype came up a few times. This rearrangement joins TRBV29-1 to TRBJ2-2; D perhaps matches TRBD2 (5 bases). Trimming shortened V by 4 bases and J by 6 bases, and 12 bases separated the two germline ends. Germline lookup yields CDR1 SQVTM and CDR2 ANQGSEA. The CDR3 spans 13 residues. The CDR3 bases are TGCAGCGTTGTTGTTGGAGGCGCCGGGGAGCTGTTTTTT. Protein sequence: CSVVVGGAGELFF.

This clonotype was seen more than once but under ten times. The gene calls are TRBV20-1 and TRBJ1-1, with D hard to call. V was trimmed by 6 bases and J by 11 bases, leaving 13 bases between them. The CDR3 spans 10 residues. Germline values: CDR1 DFQATT, CDR2 SNEGSKA (reference sequence). Here the CDR3 reads CSATTPRAFF. CDR3 nucleotide sequence: TGCAGTGCCACCACCCCGAGGGCTTTCTTT.

This clonotype was seen many times. The chain is built from TRBV12-3 or TRBV12-4 and TRBJ1-1; D not certain. Deletions cut 7 bases from V and 1 base from J, with 10 bases between. The length of the CDR3 is 13 residues. CDR3 nucleotides: TGTGCCAGCACCACCGACGGGAACACTGAAGCTTTCTTT. This gives the protein CASTTDGNTEAFF.

This clonotype was detected only a few times. The rearrangement uses TRBV20-1 and TRBJ2-3; 9 nucleotides match TRBD2. Germline assignment: CDR1 DFQATT and CDR2 SNEGSKA (reference sequence). V shed 5 bases, J shed 1 base, and the junction held 16 bases outside the gene matches. CDR3 length: 18 amino acids. The CDR3 DNA sequence: TGCAGTGCTCCCCCCCCGGCGGGAGGGACCTTCGGCACAGATACGCAGTATTTT. This gives the protein CSAPPPAGGTFGTDTQYF.

This clonotype was recorded at least ten times. This rearrangement joins TRBV2 to TRBJ2-2, with 9 bases identical to TRBD2. Germline CDR1 and CDR2: SNHLY and FYNNEI. This CDR3 has 14 amino acids. Unmatched junction bases numbered 0, after V lost 6 bases and J lost 1 base. The CDR3 DNA is TGTGCCAGCAGGACTAGCGGGAACACCGGGGAGCTGTTTTTT. Protein: CASRTSGNTGELFF.

There are many counts of this clonotype. V and J are TRBV7-8 and TRBJ2-7; D gene unclear. Germline loops: CDR1 SGHVS, CDR2 FQNEAQ. V gave up 2 bases and J gave up 6 bases, with 14 bases separating them. This CDR3 spans 14 amino acids. CDR3 sequence (DNA): TGTGCCAGCAGCTTAAAGGCGAGATCCAGCGAGCAGTACTTC. This codes for CASSLKARSSEQYF.

In its sample, this clonotype was seen a few times. This sequence joins TRBV19 and TRBJ1-1, with D possibly being TRBD1 (5 bases). Looked up from germline, CDR1 is LNHDA and CDR2 is SQIVND (reference sequence). Trimming shortened V by 5 bases and J by 8 bases, and 15 bases separated the two germline ends. The CDR3 runs to 13 residues. Here the CDR3 reads CASSLRETTEAFF. In DNA form, the CDR3 reads TGTGCCAGTAGTCTCAGGGAGACAACCGAAGCTTTCTTT. Together with reference TRBV19 and TRBJ1-1, the CDR3 gives the full variable domain: DGGITQSPKYLFRKEGQNVTLSCEQNLNHDAMYWYRQDPGQGLRLIYYSQIVNDFQKGDIAEGYSVSREKKESFPLTVTSAQKNPTAFYLCASSLRETTEAFFGQGTRLTVV.

There are many counts of this clonotype. The CDR3: CASSEARASYEQYF. The DNA for the CDR3 is TGTGCCAGCAGTGAAGCGCGGGCATCATACGAGCAGTACTTC. The chain has TRBV25-1 and TRBJ2-7; D perhaps matches TRBD2 (5 bases). V lost 2 bases and J 4 bases, leaving 12 bases between the germline ends. Germline CDR1 reads MGHDK; CDR2 reads SYGVNS. This CDR3 is built from 14 residues.

The V gene is TRBV7-4, the J gene TRBJ1-4; D is unresolved. In germline, CDR1 is SGHVT, CDR2 SQSDAQ. V was clipped by 3 bases and J by 7 bases, with 12 bases between them. The CDR3 length is 14 residues. CDR3 protein: CASSFFGGGEKLFF. In nucleotides, the CDR3 is TGTGCCAGCAGCTTTTTCGGAGGAGGTGAAAAACTGTTTTTT.

The J gene is TRBJ2-7, the V gene TRBV25-1, with D maybe TRBD1 (6 bases). V was trimmed by 9 bases and J by 8 bases, leaving 14 bases between them. This CDR3 spans 11 amino acids. The germline V gene has CDR1 MGHDK and CDR2 SYGVNS. CDR3 sequence: CASIRGMKQYF. CDR3 DNA: TGTGCCAGTATCAGGGGCATGAAGCAGTACTTC.

This clonotype was counted only a few times. This sequence joins TRBV12-3 or TRBV12-4 and TRBJ1-2; 7 bases match TRBD1. Germline trimming cut 10 bases from V and 11 bases from J; bases unmatched to any gene: 7. The CDR3 length is 10 residues. The CDR3 protein is CAIQDRLYTF. As DNA, the CDR3 is TGTGCCATCCAGGACAGGTTGTACACCTTC.

In this sample, this clonotype turned up a few times. This rearrangement joins TRBV18 to TRBJ2-4, with unresolved D. CDR1 and CDR2 from the germline V gene are KGHSH and LQKENI. V lost 3 bases, J lost 7 bases, and 16 bases lay in between. This CDR3 region has 15 residues. CDR3 coding DNA: TGTGCCAGCTCACCGGGTATTGGGGTGGAGAACATTCAGTACTTC. Protein sequence: CASSPGIGVENIQYF.

The sample holds many counts of this clonotype. The V gene is TRBV7-2, the J gene TRBJ1-2; unclear D gene. This CDR3 comprises 12 residues. The germline V gene has CDR1 SGHTA and CDR2 FQGNSA. V shed 3 bases and J shed 4 bases, with 6 bases lying between them. CDR3 sequence reads: CASSLAGYGYTF. For the CDR3, the DNA is TGTGCCAGCAGCTTGGCAGGCTATGGCTACACCTTC.

This clonotype occurred a few times. The chain uses TRBV27 and TRBJ2-3; tentative D call: TRBD2 (6 bases). Germline V gene data show CDR1 as MNHEY and CDR2 as SMNVEV (reference sequence). Between the trimmed V and J ends, which lost 3 bases and 4 bases, there was a span of 11 bases. There are 14 residues in the CDR3. Here the CDR3 reads CASSFGREADTQYF. The CDR3 coding sequence is TGTGCCAGCAGTTTTGGGCGGGAAGCAGATACGCAGTATTTT.

This clonotype was counted ten times or more. The chain recombines TRBV4-1 with TRBJ1-4; unclear D gene. V dropped 2 bases and J dropped 8 bases, with 9 bases sitting between them. CDR3 length equals 13 residues. Germline V gene sequence: CDR1 MGHRA, CDR2 YSYEKL. In nucleotides, the CDR3 is TGCGCCAGCAGCCAATGGAGGCGAGAAAAACTGTTTTTT. It specifies CASSQWRREKLFF.

This clonotype was counted at least ten times. V usage is TRBV7-6 and J usage is TRBJ1-3; TRBD1 matches 7 bases. CDR1 and CDR2 from the germline V gene are SGHVS and FNYEAQ. V was pared by 5 bases and J by 2 bases, with 6 bases of the junction left unmatched. The CDR3 has 15 amino acids. In nucleotides, the CDR3 is TGTGCCAGCAGCGAAGACAGGGCGGCTGGAAACACCATATATTTT. This gives the protein CASSEDRAAGNTIYF. Using reference TRBV7-6 and TRBJ1-3 for the parts outside the CDR3, the full variable domain is GAGVSQSPRYKVTKRGQDVALRCDPISGHVSLYWYRQALGQGPEFLTYFNYEAQQDKSGLPNDRFSAERPEGSISTLTIQRTEQRDSAMYRCASSEDRAAGNTIYFGEGSWLTVV.

The CDR3 loop reads CATSSTQRLAGRSDTQYF. CDR3 nucleotide sequence: TGTGCCACCAGCAGCACCCAAAGACTAGCGGGGAGGTCAGATACGCAGTATTTT. The chain uses TRBV15 and TRBJ2-3; 11 bases fit TRBD2. The junction had 12 bases not matched to a gene; V was cut back by 3 bases and J by 4 bases. In germline, CDR1 is LNHNV, CDR2 YYDKDF (reference sequence). The CDR3 sequence is 18 residues long.

This clonotype was recorded many times. The V gene is TRBV28, the J gene TRBJ2-5; 9 bases line up with TRBD2. After removal of 6 bases from V and 2 bases from J, the junction contained 16 bases not matched to a gene. The CDR3 loop spans 18 amino acids. Germline CDR1 MDHEN, CDR2 SYDVKM. CDR3 in amino acids: CASRLIPRQREAQETQYF. The CDR3 coding sequence is TGTGCCAGCAGGCTCATACCCCGACAGCGGGAGGCGCAAGAGACCCAGTACTTC.

Only a few counts were recorded for this clonotype. This sequence joins TRBV28 and TRBJ1-3, with D possibly being TRBD1 (5 bases). The germline V gene has CDR1 MDHEN and CDR2 SYDVKM. The CDR3 has 14 residues. V lost 5 bases to trimming and J lost 4 bases, with 12 bases between them. The CDR3 DNA reads TGTGCCAGCAGTGCCCCAGGGTACGGAAACACCATATATTTT. It translates to CASSAPGYGNTIYF. Looking up the rest from reference TRBV28 and TRBJ1-3 gives the full variable domain: DVKVTQSSRYLVKRTGEKVFLECVQDMDHENMFWYRQDPGLGLRLIYFSYDVKMKEKGDIPEGYSVSREKKERFSLILESASTNQTSMYLCASSAPGYGNTIYFGEGSWLTVV.

This clonotype was seen only a few times. The genes are TRBV15 and TRBJ1-2; D call uncertain. The CDR3 extends over 15 amino acids. The germline V gene encodes CDR1 LNHNV and CDR2 YYDKDF (reference sequence). V was cut by 1 base and J by 2 bases, with 11 bases left in between. CDR3 coding DNA: TGTGCCACCAGCAGAGGTGATGTCTCAAACTATGGCTACACCTTC. Protein sequence: CATSRGDVSNYGYTF.

This clonotype was counted ten times or more. The chain links TRBV4-3 to TRBJ2-5, with TRBD2 as a possible D gene (6 bases). Germline CDR1 reads LGHNA; CDR2 reads YSLEER. This CDR3 contains 16 residues. V lost 0 bases, J lost 5 bases, and 16 bases lay in between. CDR3 coding DNA: TGCGCCAGCAGCCAAGATGTTCCAGGCAGCGGGGAGACCCAGTACTTC. Its translation is CASSQDVPGSGETQYF.

The chain recombines TRBV19 with TRBJ2-7, with D unresolved. The CDR3 covers 15 residues. CDR1 is LNHDA and CDR2 is SQIVND in the germline V gene (reference sequence). The ends were cut back, 3 bases at V and 3 bases at J, with 15 bases in the middle. The chain's CDR3 is CASSIAAAAYYEQYF. For the CDR3, the DNA is TGTGCCAGTAGTATTGCGGCGGCGGCATACTACGAGCAGTACTTC.